These T cell receptor beta chains were read from a single sample in a study of sequential checkpoint blockade in melanoma. Here immunoSEQ multiplex PCR was the method, and the copy in TCRdb shows in-frame clones only, minus some. The sample holds roughly 9,900 clones, around three fifths seen once. The source material was CD8+ T cells sorted from blood (inferred from file names), sampled from a patient given nivolumab and ipilimumab in sequence. These receptors originate from a human donor with melanoma. The CDR3 runs from the conserved cysteine through the conserved F or W. The D gene is left open where the match is weak. Size is stated for part of the rows, as once, few or many counts, or as a class when the clone is expanded.

D gene,V gene,J gene,clone size,CDR3 length,CDR3 DNA,CDR3 protein
TRBD2,TRBV7-3,TRBJ2-2,-,16,TGTGCCAGCAGCTTGGTACTAGCGGGGGACACCGGGGAGCTGTTTTTT,CASSLVLAGDTGELFF
-,TRBV28,TRBJ2-7,-,9,TGTGCCACCGGTTACGAGCAGTACTTC,CATGYEQYF
-,TRBV4-1,TRBJ2-7,once,15,TGCGCCAGCAGCCAAGAGTTGCGGAGCTCCTACGAGCAGTACTTC,CASSQELRSSYEQYF
TRBD2,TRBV7-2,TRBJ2-7,-,15,TGTGCCAGCAGCGTAAATAGCGGGAGGAATTACGAGCAGTACTTC,CASSVNSGRNYEQYF
TRBD2,TRBV19,TRBJ2-3,-,21,TGTGCCAGTAGTGCTCCGGTTGACTTAGATAGCGGGAGGGCCGGAAGAGATACGCAGTATTTT,CASSAPVDLDSGRAGRDTQYF
TRBD1,TRBV27,TRBJ2-2,few,14,TGTGCCAGCAGTCCAGGGGGCGACACCGGGGAGCTGTTTTTT,CASSPGGDTGELFF
TRBD2,TRBV29-1,TRBJ2-1,few,16,TGCAGCGTTGAAGACCCCGGGACTAGCAGTTACAATGAGCAGTTCTTC,CSVEDPGTSSYNEQFF
TRBD1,TRBV5-5,TRBJ2-1,-,15,TGTGCCAGCGCGCCCAAGGACAGGGGTTTGGATGAGCAGTTCTTC,CASAPKDRGLDEQFF
-,TRBV28,TRBJ1-5,-,14,TGTGCCAGCAGTACGGACAGCCTCAATCAGCCCCAGCATTTT,CASSTDSLNQPQHF
-,TRBV2,TRBJ1-4,-,15,TGTGCCAGCAGTTCATTAGGAGGGAAGAATGAAAAACTGTTTTTT,CASSSLGGKNEKLFF
-,TRBV5-5,TRBJ1-1,few,14,TGTGCCAGCAGCTTCTGGCAGTTTGACACTGAAGCTTTCTTT,CASSFWQFDTEAFF
-,TRBV5-6,TRBJ1-2,-,14,TGTGCCAGCAGCTTGGAGATCAGGGGATCCGGCTACACCTTC,CASSLEIRGSGYTF
TRBD1,TRBV5-6,TRBJ2-7,few,16,TGTGCCAGCAGCACGTGGGGACAGGGGGCGCGTTACGAGCAGTACTTC,CASSTWGQGARYEQYF
-,TRBV9,TRBJ2-7,-,14,TGTGCCAGCAGCGTAGGGTTGAGCGCCTACGAGCAGTACTTC,CASSVGLSAYEQYF
TRBD2,TRBV6-1,TRBJ2-7,-,16,TGTGCCAGCAGTGAACGAAGGACTAGCGGTATTAACGAGCAGTACTTC,CASSERRTSGINEQYF
-,TRBV2,TRBJ2-3,-,15,TGTGCCAGCAAGTTGAGACTAACGATCACAGATACGCAGTATTTT,CASKLRLTITDTQYF
TRBD1,TRBV7-9,TRBJ2-1,-,11,TGTGCCGCGGACAGGGTTAATGAGCAGTTCTTC,CAADRVNEQFF
-,TRBV27,TRBJ1-2,-,14,TGTGCCAGCACCCTAGAGGCAGGGAACTATGGCTACACCTTC,CASTLEAGNYGYTF
-,TRBV4-3,TRBJ2-7,once,16,TGCGCCAGCAGCCAGAGATTGGACGGGAGCTCCTACGAGCAGTACTTC,CASSQRLDGSSYEQYF
TRBD2,TRBV28,TRBJ2-1,few,16,TGTGCCAGCAGTTCCATAGCGGGAGAAACCTACAATGAGCAGTTCTTC,CASSSIAGETYNEQFF
TRBD1,TRBV7-2,TRBJ1-5,few,15,TGTGCCAGCAGCGCGGGACAGGGGGGGGTTCAGCCCCAGCATTTT,CASSAGQGGVQPQHF
TRBD1,TRBV7-3,TRBJ1-1,few,14,TGTGCCAGCAGCCGGGGACAGGGTCGGGCTGAAGCTTTCTTT,CASSRGQGRAEAFF
-,TRBV28,TRBJ2-3,few,18,TGTGCCAGCAGTTTCACCGGACTTCATCACCCTAGCACAGATACGCAGTATTTT,CASSFTGLHHPSTDTQYF
-,TRBV9,TRBJ2-1,-,16,TGTGCCAGCAGCCCCCAAGGACAGAGCTCCTACAATGAGCAGTTCTTC,CASSPQGQSSYNEQFF
TRBD1,TRBV19,TRBJ1-2,few,13,TGTGCCAGCAGCTTAGGGGGCACGGATGGCTACACCTTC,CASSLGGTDGYTF
TRBD2,TRBV6-1,TRBJ2-1,-,13,TGTGCCAGCAGTGAAGTGCGGACTAGTGAGCAGTTCTTC,CASSEVRTSEQFF
-,TRBV7-2,TRBJ2-7,once,15,TGTGCCAGCAGCTTAGTGTGGACTGGCGCCTACGAGCAGTACTTC,CASSLVWTGAYEQYF
TRBD1,TRBV9,TRBJ1-5,once,15,TGTGCCAGCAGTGCTGGGACAGATAGCAATCAGCCCCAGCATTTT,CASSAGTDSNQPQHF
TRBD1,TRBV5-5,TRBJ1-6,-,15,TGTGCCAGCAGCTGGGACAGGGAGAGAAATTCACCCCTCCACTTT,CASSWDRERNSPLHF
-,TRBV9,TRBJ1-5,once,14,TGTGCCAGCAGCGTAGGGGGCTCCAATCAGCCCCAGCATTTT,CASSVGGSNQPQHF
TRBD1,TRBV5-1,TRBJ1-5,-,16,TGCGCCAGCAGCTTTCTCACAGGGGATAGCAATCAGCCCCAGCATTTT,CASSFLTGDSNQPQHF
-,TRBV28,TRBJ2-7,-,13,TGTGCCAGCAGTCCAGGAATCGACTACGAGCAGTACTTC,CASSPGIDYEQYF
TRBD1,TRBV6-5,TRBJ2-7,-,14,TGTGCCAGCAGTTACTCACGACAGGGCTACGAGCAGTACTTC,CASSYSRQGYEQYF
-,TRBV20-1,TRBJ2-1,few,9,TGCAGTGCTCTCAATGAGCAGTTCTTC,CSALNEQFF
TRBD1,TRBV6-4,TRBJ2-3,-,15,TGTGCCAGCAGCGCCGGGACAGGGGTGGCAGATACGCAGTATTTT,CASSAGTGVADTQYF
-,TRBV20-1,TRBJ1-6,-,10,TGCAGTGTTAATTATTCACCCCTCCACTTT,CSVNYSPLHF
-,TRBV28,TRBJ2-5,-,17,TGTGCCAGCAGGGGAGACAGGACCGGTTTCCCCCGGGAGACCCAGTACTTC,CASRGDRTGFPRETQYF
-,TRBV4-1,TRBJ2-7,once,14,TGCGCCAGCAGCCCTCGAGGTTCCGCCTACGAGCAGTACTTC,CASSPRGSAYEQYF
TRBD2,TRBV7-6,TRBJ2-7,-,14,TGTGCCAGCAGCGTCACAAGCGGGAGCTACGAGCAGTACTTC,CASSVTSGSYEQYF
TRBD2,TRBV5-5,TRBJ2-1,-,15,TGTGCCAGCAGCTTTAGTCGGGGGGTTGGAAATGAGCAGTTCTTC,CASSFSRGVGNEQFF